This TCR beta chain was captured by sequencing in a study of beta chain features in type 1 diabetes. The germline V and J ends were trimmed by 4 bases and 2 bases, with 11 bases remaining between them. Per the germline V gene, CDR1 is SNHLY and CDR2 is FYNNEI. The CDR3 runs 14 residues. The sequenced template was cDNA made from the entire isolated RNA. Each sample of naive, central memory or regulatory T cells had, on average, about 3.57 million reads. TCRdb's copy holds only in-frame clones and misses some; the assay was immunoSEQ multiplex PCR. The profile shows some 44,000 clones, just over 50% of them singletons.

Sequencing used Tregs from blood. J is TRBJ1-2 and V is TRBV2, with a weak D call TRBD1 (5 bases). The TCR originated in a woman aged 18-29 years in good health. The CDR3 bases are TGTGCCAGCAGTGTCGGGGGGGGGAACTATGGCTACACCTTC. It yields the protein CASSVGGGNYGYTF.